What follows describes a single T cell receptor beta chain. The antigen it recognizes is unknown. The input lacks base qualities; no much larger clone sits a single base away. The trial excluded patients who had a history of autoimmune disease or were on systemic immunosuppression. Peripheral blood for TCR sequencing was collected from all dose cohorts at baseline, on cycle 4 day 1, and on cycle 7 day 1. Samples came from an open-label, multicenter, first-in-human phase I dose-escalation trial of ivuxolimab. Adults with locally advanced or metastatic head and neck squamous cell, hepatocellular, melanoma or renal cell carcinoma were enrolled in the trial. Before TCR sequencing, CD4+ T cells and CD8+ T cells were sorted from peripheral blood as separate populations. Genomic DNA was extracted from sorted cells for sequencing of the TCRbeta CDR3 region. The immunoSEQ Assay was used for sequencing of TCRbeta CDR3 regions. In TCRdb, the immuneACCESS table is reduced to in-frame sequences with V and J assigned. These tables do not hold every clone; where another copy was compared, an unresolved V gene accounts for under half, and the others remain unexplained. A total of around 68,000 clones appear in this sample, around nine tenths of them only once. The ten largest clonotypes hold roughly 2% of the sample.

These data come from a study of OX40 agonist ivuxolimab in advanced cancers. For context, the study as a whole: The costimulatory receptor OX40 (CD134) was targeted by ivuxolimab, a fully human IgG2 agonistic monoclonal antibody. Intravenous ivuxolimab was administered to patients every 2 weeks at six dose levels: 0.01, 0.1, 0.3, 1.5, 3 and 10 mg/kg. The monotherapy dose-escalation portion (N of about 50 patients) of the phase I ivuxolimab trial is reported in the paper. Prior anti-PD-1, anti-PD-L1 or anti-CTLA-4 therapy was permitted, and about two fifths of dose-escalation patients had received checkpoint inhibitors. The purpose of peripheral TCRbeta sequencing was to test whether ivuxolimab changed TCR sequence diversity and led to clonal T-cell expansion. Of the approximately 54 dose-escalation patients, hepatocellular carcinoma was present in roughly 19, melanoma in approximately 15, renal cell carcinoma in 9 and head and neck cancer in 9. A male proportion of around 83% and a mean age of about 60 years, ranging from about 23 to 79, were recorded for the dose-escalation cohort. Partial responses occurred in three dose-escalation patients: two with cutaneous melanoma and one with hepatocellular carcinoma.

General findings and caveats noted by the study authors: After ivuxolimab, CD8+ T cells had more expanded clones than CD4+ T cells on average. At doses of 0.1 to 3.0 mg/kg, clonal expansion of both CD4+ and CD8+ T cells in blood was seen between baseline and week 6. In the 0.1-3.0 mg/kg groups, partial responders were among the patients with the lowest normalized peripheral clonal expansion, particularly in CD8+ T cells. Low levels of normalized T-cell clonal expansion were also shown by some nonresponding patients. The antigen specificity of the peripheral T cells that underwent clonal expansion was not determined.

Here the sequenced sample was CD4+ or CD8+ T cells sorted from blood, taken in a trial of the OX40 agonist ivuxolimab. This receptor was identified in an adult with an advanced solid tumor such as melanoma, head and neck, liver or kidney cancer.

The CDR3 protein: CASSQQGNLNSPLHF. The DNA sequence follows: TGTGCCAGCAGCCAACAGGGTAATCTTAATTCACCCCTCCACTTT. Recombination joined TRBV7-9 with TRBJ1-6; TRBD1 could be the D gene, as 6 bases match. Reading from cysteine to phenylalanine, the CDR3 counts 15 amino acids. Of the read, only the CDR3 DNA is kept; its 45 bases are in frame from base 1. V is reduced by 5 bases and J by 6 bases, leaving a spacing of 14 bases between them. Sequences SEHNR (CDR1) and FQNEAQ (CDR2) are obtained from the germline V gene (reference sequence).